This is a list of T cell receptor beta chains from one sample in a study of a mutant IDH1 vaccine in newly diagnosed glioma. Sequencing was performed with immunoSEQ multiplex PCR; in TCRdb, only in-frame clones are kept and a portion is missing. The sample has about 36,000 clones, around 80% seen once; the top ten hold approximately 15%. Their cognate antigens are unknown. Sequencing used peripheral blood mononuclear cells (PBMCs), obtained from a glioma patient whose treatment included an IDH1 peptide vaccine. These TCRs come from a woman aged 25-40 years with glioma. Some clones in this sample may be carry-over from other donors' samples. CDR3s include the opening cysteine and the closing phenylalanine or tryptophan. D genes are given only for firm matches. Expanded clones are given a class, and other clones once, few, many or no size at all.

d_call	cdr3_length	j_call	clone_size	v_call	cdr3_nt	cdr3_aa
NA	15	TRBJ1-1	NA	TRBV28	TGTGCCAGCAGCCCAACTCGCCGCGGGAACACTGAAGCTTTCTTT	CASSPTRRGNTEAFF
NA	13	TRBJ2-5	NA	TRBV18	TGTGCCAGCTCACCACTATCCCAAGAGACCCAGTACTTC	CASSPLSQETQYF
NA	14	TRBJ1-2	NA	TRBV6-5	TGTGCCAGCAGCCGGAGCCCTACAGGGTCCGGCTACACCTTC	CASSRSPTGSGYTF
NA	14	TRBJ1-5	NA	TRBV2	TGTGCCAGCAGTGAACCGCGGGCGGAACAGCCCCAGCATTTT	CASSEPRAEQPQHF
NA	15	TRBJ2-7	NA	TRBV6-5	TGTGCCAGCAGTTACTCGAATAGCGGAACCTACGAGCAGTACTTC	CASSYSNSGTYEQYF
NA	18	TRBJ1-4	NA	TRBV5-4	TGTGCCAGCAGCTTGGGCCCTACGGGAGGTGCAACTAATGAAAAACTGTTTTTT	CASSLGPTGGATNEKLFF
NA	12	TRBJ1-1	few	TRBV5-1	TGCGCCAGCACCGACAGGAACACTGAAGCTTTCTTT	CASTDRNTEAFF
NA	15	TRBJ2-7	NA	TRBV6-1	TGTGCCAGCAGTGAAGTGGAACTAGCCCCCTACGAGCAGTACTTC	CASSEVELAPYEQYF
NA	14	TRBJ2-3	NA	TRBV13	TGTGCCAGCAGCCCCCGGACCCACACAGATACGCAGTATTTT	CASSPRTHTDTQYF
NA	14	TRBJ1-4	NA	TRBV5-6	TGTGCCAGCAGCTTAGAGACAGTAAATGAAAAACTGTTTTTT	CASSLETVNEKLFF
NA	16	TRBJ2-2	NA	TRBV6-1	TGTGCCAGCAGTGAACGCACTGGCGTTGACACCGGGGAGCTGTTTTTT	CASSERTGVDTGELFF
TRBD2	15	TRBJ2-2	NA	TRBV19	TGTGCCAGTAGTCCGGGACTAGCTGCGGCCGGGGAGCTGTTTTTT	CASSPGLAAAGELFF
NA	13	TRBJ1-2	NA	TRBV18	TGTGCCACTTCGGCCCGGGGGGACTATGGCTACACCTTC	CATSARGDYGYTF
NA	14	TRBJ2-7	NA	TRBV4-1	TGCGCCAGCAGCCGGGTGGCAGTCTCCTACGAGCAGTACTTC	CASSRVAVSYEQYF
TRBD1	14	TRBJ1-5	NA	TRBV10-2	TGCGCCAGCAGTTTGACAGGGCGGGATCAGCCCCAGCATTTT	CASSLTGRDQPQHF
TRBD2	14	TRBJ2-1	NA	TRBV10-2	TGCGCCAGTACGACTAGCGGGAGGGCCGAGGAGCAGTTCTTC	CASTTSGRAEEQFF
NA	15	TRBJ2-2	NA	TRBV9	TGTGCCAGCAGCGGGGGGACCCTGAACACCGGGGAGCTGTTTTTT	CASSGGTLNTGELFF
NA	17	TRBJ1-5	NA	TRBV28	TGTGCCAGCAGTTTATCAGAGAAGGGAAGGGGAAATCAGCCCCAGCATTTT	CASSLSEKGRGNQPQHF
NA	14	TRBJ2-7	once	TRBV19	TGTGCCAGTAGTATGGAGGGAGGTAGCTACGAGCAGTACTTC	CASSMEGGSYEQYF
NA	13	TRBJ1-1	NA	TRBV7-6	TGTGCCAGCAGCCCGCCTGGCACGGGGAACGCTTTCTTT	CASSPPGTGNAFF
TRBD1	16	TRBJ1-5	NA	TRBV18	TGTGCCAGCTCACCAATGGACAGGGTGAGGGATCAGCCCCAGCATTTT	CASSPMDRVRDQPQHF
NA	12	TRBJ1-1	NA	TRBV7-8	TGTGCCAGCACGGAGAGCGCCACTGAAGCTTTCTTT	CASTESATEAFF
TRBD1	14	TRBJ1-1	NA	TRBV10-3	TGTGCCATCACCCCGACAGGGGGTACCACTGAAGCTTTCTTT	CAITPTGGTTEAFF
NA	16	TRBJ2-6	NA	TRBV29-1	TGCAGCGTTGCAGCGACAGCTTCCTCTGGGGCCAACGTCCTGACTTTC	CSVAATASSGANVLTF
NA	12	TRBJ1-1	NA	TRBV28	TGTGCCAGCAGGCCTGGGGGCTATGAAGCTTTCTTT	CASRPGGYEAFF
TRBD1	13	TRBJ1-1	few	TRBV19	TGTGCCAGTAGTATTGGGCAGGGGGCAGGCGCTTTCTTT	CASSIGQGAGAFF
NA	17	TRBJ2-4	NA	TRBV5-6	TGTGCCAGCAGCTTGAGGTTTGGGGTTCTAGCCAAAAACATTCAGTACTTC	CASSLRFGVLAKNIQYF
NA	13	TRBJ1-2	NA	TRBV30	TGTGCCTGGAGTGAGGGGGTCCCTAATGGCTACACCTTC	CAWSEGVPNGYTF
NA	12	TRBJ2-7	NA	TRBV2	TGTGCCAGCAATAGCGAAACCTACGAGCAGTACTTC	CASNSETYEQYF
TRBD2	16	TRBJ2-7	once	TRBV27	TGTGCCAGCAGTTTTCGCGGGGGGGGACGCAACTACGAGCAGTACTTC	CASSFRGGGRNYEQYF
NA	14	TRBJ2-3	NA	TRBV30	TGTGCCTGGAGTGTATCAGGGTTAACAGATACGCAGTATTTT	CAWSVSGLTDTQYF
TRBD1	15	TRBJ2-4	NA	TRBV2	TGTGCCAGCGAACGCATCCAGACAGGGGCGGACATTCAGTACTTC	CASERIQTGADIQYF
TRBD1	15	TRBJ1-5	NA	TRBV30	TGTGCCTGGAGCCCACAGGGGCTGAAAGGTCAGCCCCAGCATTTT	CAWSPQGLKGQPQHF
NA	15	TRBJ1-2	NA	TRBV5-5	TGTGCCAGCAGCTCCGACCCGGCAGGGCGATATGGCTACACCTTC	CASSSDPAGRYGYTF
NA	13	TRBJ2-1	NA	TRBV5-4	TGTGCCAGCGCGGTGACACCCTACAATGAGCAGTTCTTC	CASAVTPYNEQFF
NA	14	TRBJ1-2	NA	TRBV4-1	TGCGCCAGCAGCCAAGATAATCAGGGTTATGGCTACACCTTC	CASSQDNQGYGYTF
NA	13	TRBJ1-1	NA	TRBV5-1	TGCGCCAGCAGCTTGGCAGGGAGGTCTGAAGCTTTCTTT	CASSLAGRSEAFF
NA	12	TRBJ1-1	NA	TRBV30	TGTGCCTACCGGGACATGAACACTGAAGCTTTCTTT	CAYRDMNTEAFF